This T cell receptor (beta chain) was sequenced for a study of T cells in Graves' hyperthyroidism and ophthalmopathy. Study observations and caveats: Model-based prediction identified ophthalmopathy a median 6.5 months prior to its onset. Within blood appeared most thyroid clonotypes that had expanded above 0.001.

Amplification yielded TCR beta CDR3 regions, with RNA transcripts as the source. The HTBI primer set was used in a first-round RT-PCR of the TCR CDR3. TCRdb fed the multiplex PCR reads into MiXCR, producing one record per CDR3 protein. Found here are roughly 700,000 distinct CDR3 sequences, around a sixth of them singletons; the top ten hold 15% to 18%. The CDR3 has 12 amino acids. Germline CDR1 reads SGHDN; CDR2 reads FVKESK. Trimming removed 8 bases from V and 0 bases from J, with 7 bases in between. Comment on this clonotype: Antigen: not known.

The study based diagnoses on clinical symptoms, serum thyroxine and TRAb, thyroid ultrasound and orbital computed tomography. The receptor was isolated from a man aged 50 or older with Graves' hyperthyroidism. V is TRBV14 and J is TRBJ2-5; D remains ambiguous. The sequencing input was blood. The CDR3 nucleotides are TGTGCCAGCGAGGTCTACCAAGAGACCCAGTACTTC. Translated, it gives CASEVYQETQYF.